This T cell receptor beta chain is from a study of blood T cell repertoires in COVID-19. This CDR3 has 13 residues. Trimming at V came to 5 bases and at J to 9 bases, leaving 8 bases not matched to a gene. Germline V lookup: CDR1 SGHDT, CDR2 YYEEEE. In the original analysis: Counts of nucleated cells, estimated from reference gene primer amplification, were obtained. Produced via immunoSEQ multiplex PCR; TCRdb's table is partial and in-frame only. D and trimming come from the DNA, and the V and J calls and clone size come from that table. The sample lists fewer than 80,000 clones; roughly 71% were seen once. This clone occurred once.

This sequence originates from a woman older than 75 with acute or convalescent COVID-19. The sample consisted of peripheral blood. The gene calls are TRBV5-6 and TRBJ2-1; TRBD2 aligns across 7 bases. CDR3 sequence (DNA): TGTGCCAGCAGACCTGGACTAGGCCGTGAGCAGTTCTTC. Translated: CASRPGLGREQFF.